One sample yielded the 26 T cell receptor beta chains listed below, sequenced in a study of cytomegalovirus exposure and HLA in healthy donors. Primers for the PCR totalled 60 Vbeta and 13 Jbeta. Only in-frame clones appear in the TCRdb table, and some are missing; sequencing was by immunoSEQ multiplex PCR. Counted here are about 120,000 clones, about 75% occurring once; the ten biggest clones make up 2.9%. Sequenced material: PBMCs. The source of these receptors is a woman between 35 and 50 years old in good health and CMV-seropositive.

The chain carries TRBV30 and TRBJ2-7; 7 nucleotides align to TRBD1. The J segment lost 3 bases and the V segment lost 5 bases, leaving 4 bases of the junction unmatched. The germline V gene has CDR1 GTSNPN and CDR2 SVGIG (reference sequence). This CDR3 is built from 12 residues. DNA for the CDR3: TGTGCCTGGGCCTGGGACAGCTACGAGCAGTACTTC. Its protein product is CAWAWDSYEQYF.

The genes are TRBV7-3 and TRBJ1-2; no reliable D call. This CDR3 has 15 residues. Germline V gene sequence: CDR1 SGHTA, CDR2 FQGTGA. V was cut by 5 bases and J by 4 bases, with 17 bases left in between. The CDR3 region is CASSASLAAIYGYTF. CDR3 bases: TGTGCCAGCAGCGCCAGCCTGGCGGCTATCTATGGCTACACCTTC. The whole variable domain, filled in from reference TRBV7-3 and TRBJ1-2, reads GAGVSQTPSNKVTEKGKYVELRCDPISGHTALYWYRQSLGQGPEFLIYFQGTGAADDSGLPNDRFFAVRPEGSVSTLKIQRTERGDSAVYLCASSASLAAIYGYTFGSGTRLTVV.

This rearrangement joins TRBV29-1 to TRBJ2-7; D may be TRBD2 (5 bases). Trimming removed 4 bases at V and 7 bases at J, with 17 bases between. The V gene's germline CDR1 is SQVTM and CDR2 ANQGSEA. This CDR3 comprises 13 residues. The CDR3 here is CSVVRALEGEQYF. The CDR3 DNA follows: TGCAGCGTTGTAAGGGCCCTCGAGGGAGAGCAGTACTTC.

The chain combines TRBV2 with TRBJ1-6; TRBD1 matches at 10 bases. V gave up 6 bases and J gave up 9 bases; unmatched junction bases: 8. The CDR3 has 15 residues. Germline V gives CDR1 SNHLY, CDR2 FYNNEI. CDR3 DNA sequence: TGTGCCAGCAGGGACTACCGGGACAGGGGTTCACCCCTCCACTTT. Amino acid sequence: CASRDYRDRGSPLHF.

The rearrangement joins TRBV16 to TRBJ2-1; D is unresolved. CDR1 is KGHSY, CDR2 FQNENV, per germline. The CDR3 sequence is 13 residues long. The germline V and J ends were trimmed by 3 bases and 1 base, with 4 bases remaining between them. In nucleotides, the CDR3 is TGTGCCAGCAGCCAGTCTTCCTACAATGAGCAGTTCTTC. The encoded protein is CASSQSSYNEQFF. The variable domain in full, with the rest retrieved from reference TRBV16 and TRBJ2-1, is GEEVAQTPKHLVRGEGQKAKLYCAPIKGHSYVFWYQQVLKNEFKFLISFQNENVFDETGMPKERFSAKCLPNSPCSLEIQATKLEDSAVYFCASSQSSYNEQFFGPGTRLTVL.

The chain is built from TRBV6-5 and TRBJ1-2; 7 bases map to TRBD1. Germline V gene data show CDR1 as MNHEY and CDR2 as SVGAGI. The CDR3 extends over 15 amino acids. Trimming cost V 6 bases and J 2 bases; bases outside gene matches: 9. The CDR3 DNA is TGTGCCAGCAGAAAGGGGACAGAGACCAACTATGGCTACACCTTC. It yields the protein CASRKGTETNYGYTF.

This clone was seen a handful of times. The sample has other DNA sequences that encode this CDR3 too. V gene TRBV7-6 combines with J gene TRBJ2-7; 8 bases agree with TRBD1. V shed 3 bases and J 0 bases; nucleotides not matched to a gene: 1. CDR1 and CDR2 (germline): SGHVS, FNYEAQ. This CDR3 comprises 14 residues. The chain's CDR3 is CASSFGTGSYEQYF. In nucleotides, the CDR3 is TGTGCCAGCAGCTTCGGGACAGGCTCCTACGAGCAGTACTTC.

The chain combines TRBV30 with TRBJ2-2, with 10 bases aligning to TRBD1. Losses at the gene ends were 3 bases for V and 8 bases for J; bases not matched to a gene: 12. This CDR3 has 16 residues. Germline CDR1 reads GTSNPN; CDR2 reads SVGIG (reference sequence). Here the CDR3 reads CAWRGRSDRGQGELFF. The CDR3 nucleotides read TGTGCCTGGAGGGGACGCTCAGACAGGGGGCAGGGGGAGCTGTTTTTT.

The chain employs TRBV7-6 and TRBJ2-7; the match to TRBD2 covers 8 bases. There are 13 residues in the CDR3. From germline, CDR1 is SGHVS and CDR2 FNYEAQ. With V trimmed by 3 bases and J by 4 bases, 2 bases remained unmatched. In nucleotides, the CDR3 is TGTGCCAGCAGCTTGGGACTAGGGTACGAGCAGTACTTC. Its protein product is CASSLGLGYEQYF.

This chain links TRBV11-2 with TRBJ1-1, with a tentative D call TRBD1 (5 bases). V was pared by 1 base and J by 1 base, with 13 bases between. The CDR3 runs to 16 residues. Germline V CDR1 and CDR2: SGHAT, FQNNGV. The CDR3 DNA sequence: TGTGCCAGCAGCTTAGGGAGACAGTCCCGGAACACTGAAGCTTTCTTT. It translates to CASSLGRQSRNTEAFF.

The chain's CDR3 is CASSQEYRSNSPLHF. CDR3 bases: TGCGCCAGCAGCCAAGAGTACAGGTCTAATTCACCCCTCCACTTT. The chain links TRBV4-3 to TRBJ1-6; possibly TRBD1 for D (5 bases). Per germline, CDR1 LGHNA and CDR2 YSLEER. This CDR3 has 15 residues. V lost 0 bases to trimming and J lost 6 bases, with 9 bases between them.

V is TRBV5-6 and J is TRBJ2-7; 9 bases match TRBD1. The CDR3 contains 15 residues. Germline lookup yields CDR1 SGHDT and CDR2 YYEEEE. The V and J ends lost 1 base and 6 bases, in that order; junction bases with no gene match: 8. CDR3 residues: CASSLSETGGFEQYF. The DNA for the CDR3 is TGTGCCAGCAGCTTGTCTGAGACAGGGGGTTTCGAGCAGTACTTC.

This rearrangement joins TRBV28 to TRBJ1-5; 7 nucleotides match TRBD1. This CDR3 region has 13 residues. The germline V gene has CDR1 MDHEN and CDR2 SYDVKM. The V segment lost 5 bases and the J segment 9 bases; nucleotides outside the gene matches: 7. The CDR3 loop is CASSPTGFGPQHF. DNA of the CDR3: TGTGCCAGCAGTCCGACAGGGTTTGGGCCCCAGCATTTT.

The table lists this clone with a few counts. The chain recombines TRBV27 with TRBJ2-5; 11 nucleotides match TRBD2. The CDR3 runs 15 residues. V dropped 2 bases and J dropped 5; count of bases not matched to a gene: 4. Germline V gives CDR1 MNHEY, CDR2 SMNVEV (reference sequence). CDR3 residues: CASSLGTSGGETQYF. The CDR3 DNA reads as TGTGCCAGCAGTTTAGGGACTAGCGGAGGGGAGACCCAGTACTTC.

V usage is TRBV27 and J usage is TRBJ2-7; D not resolved. Trimming took off 6 bases at V and 2 bases at J, with 5 bases between the two ends. This CDR3 has 11 amino acids. Germline values: CDR1 MNHEY, CDR2 SMNVEV (reference sequence). The DNA for the CDR3 is TGTGCCAGCAGGTCAGCCTACGAGCAGTACTTC. Protein sequence: CASRSAYEQYF.

The chain recombines TRBV6-4 with TRBJ1-1; perhaps TRBD1 as D (5 bases). The CDR3 extends over 13 amino acids. V was trimmed by 2 bases and J by 7 bases, leaving 11 bases between them. The germline V gene encodes CDR1 MRHNA and CDR2 SNTAGT. The CDR3 here is CASSDGRASEAFF. The CDR3 bases are TGTGCCAGCAGTGACGGCAGGGCTAGTGAAGCTTTCTTT.

Notes on this clone: An end of the junction differs from the germline gene, which may be a read error. The sample holds other DNA sequences that translate to the same CDR3. This rearrangement joins TRBV7-8 to TRBJ1-6; D perhaps matches TRBD1 (5 bases). The CDR3 totals 15 residues. Per the germline V gene, CDR1 is SGHVS and CDR2 is FQNEAQ. The CDR3 sequence: CASSARGSYNSPLHF. As DNA, the CDR3 is TGTGCCAGCAGCGCTAGGGGCTCCTATAATTCGCCCCTCCACTTT. Supplemented by reference TRBV7-8 and TRBJ1-6, the full variable domain reads GAGVSQSPRYKVAKRGQDVALRCDPISGHVSLFWYQQALGQGPEFLTYFQNEAQLDKSGLPSDRFFAERPEGSVSTLKIQRTQQEDSAVYLCASSARGSYNSPLHFGNGTRLTVT.

The chain has TRBV19 and TRBJ1-5, with D possibly matching TRBD1 (5 bases). Between the trimmed V and J ends, which lost 1 base and 11 bases, there was a span of 18 bases. The CDR3 totals 15 residues. Germline V gene lookup returns CDR1 LNHDA and CDR2 SQIVND (reference sequence). As DNA, the CDR3 is TGTGCCAGTAGTATAGCAGGGCCAGTTACCTCGTCCCAGCATTTT. Its protein is CASSIAGPVTSSQHF.

The rearrangement joins TRBV5-6 to TRBJ2-2, with D tentatively TRBD2 (7 bases). From germline, CDR1 is SGHDT and CDR2 YYEEEE. Deletions cut 4 bases from V and 7 bases from J, with 14 bases between. This CDR3 contains 14 residues. DNA for the CDR3: TGTGCCAGCAGCCTGGGGGGGCGCGGCGGGGAGCTGTTTTTT. It is translated as CASSLGGRGGELFF.

The V gene is TRBV2, the J gene TRBJ1-5, with D hard to call. Per the germline V gene, CDR1 is SNHLY and CDR2 is FYNNEI. CDR3 length: 15 residues. V gave up 4 bases and J gave up 1 base, with 11 bases separating them. The CDR3 DNA reads as TGTGCCAGCAGTGGTTTGCCGGGGAGCAATCAGCCCCAGCATTTT. Its protein product is CASSGLPGSNQPQHF.

V gene TRBV5-6 combines with J gene TRBJ1-1; D possibly corresponds to TRBD1 (5 bases). The germline V and J ends were trimmed by 5 bases and 0 bases, with 11 bases remaining between them. The CDR3 covers 14 residues. Germline loops: CDR1 SGHDT, CDR2 YYEEEE. CDR3 bases: TGTGCCAGCAGGCGGGGGAGCGTGAACACTGAAGCTTTCTTT. It yields the protein CASRRGSVNTEAFF.

The table lists this clone with a few counts. The rearrangement joins TRBV28 to TRBJ2-2; 8 bases are a match to TRBD2. CDR3 length: 13 amino acids. Germline V gene sequence: CDR1 MDHEN, CDR2 SYDVKM. V lost 4 bases, J lost 9 bases, and 4 bases stayed unmatched. In nucleotides, the CDR3 is TGTGCCAGCAGTTCCCGGGAGGGGTGGGAGCTGTTTTTT. Translating gives CASSSREGWELFF.

V is TRBV4-3 and J is TRBJ2-1; D gene unclear. Deletions cut 8 bases from V and 6 bases from J, with 8 bases between. The CDR3 extends over 11 amino acids. Germline V lookup: CDR1 LGHNA, CDR2 YSLEER. The CDR3 is CASYQVNEQFF. The CDR3 bases are TGCGCCAGCTATCAGGTCAATGAGCAGTTCTTC.

This clone has just one count. The chain links TRBV7-3 to TRBJ2-6; D perhaps matches TRBD2 (5 bases). Germline V lookup: CDR1 SGHTA, CDR2 FQGTGA. The CDR3 loop spans 17 amino acids. V was pared by 3 bases and J by 0 bases, with 12 bases between. Written as DNA, the CDR3 is TGTGCCAGCAGCTTTAAGGGAGATACCTCTGGGGCCAACGTCCTGACTTTC. It translates to CASSFKGDTSGANVLTF.

The V call is TRBV10-3, the J call TRBJ2-4; TRBD1 might be the D (7 bases). The V end was cut by 3 bases, the J end by 6 bases, with 12 bases between. The CDR3 spans 14 residues. Germline CDR1 is ENHRY and CDR2 is SYGVKD. DNA for the CDR3: TGTGCCATCAGTGAAGGAGGGGGCGGAAACATTCAGTACTTC. This encodes CAISEGGGGNIQYF.

This clone was counted only a few times. The chain joins TRBV27 to TRBJ1-5, with D perhaps matching TRBD1 (5 bases). This CDR3 comprises 19 residues. The germline V gene encodes CDR1 MNHEY and CDR2 SMNVEV (reference sequence). Trimming shortened V by 3 bases and J by 0 bases, and 21 bases separated the two germline ends. CDR3 nucleotide sequence: TGTGCCAGCAGTTTTCCCACGGGGGGTGGCAAAGATAGCAATCAGCCCCAGCATTTT. It codes for CASSFPTGGGKDSNQPQHF.